The source of this T cell receptor (beta chain) is a study of T cells after yellow fever vaccination. CDR1 and CDR2 from the germline V gene are LGHNA and YNFKEQ. The CDR3 has 15 amino acids. The V and J ends lost 0 bases and 3 bases respectively, with 12 bases between them. Via MiXCR, TCRdb re-called the 5' RACE reads, giving one row per CDR3 protein. The sample has a few hundred thousand distinct CDR3 sequences, around 4.5% seen once. The table lists this clonotype with a few counts. Its target is unknown. Overall study results and limits: The CD4 compartment and the CD8 compartment contained a small share of clonotypes in common.

This sequence originates from a man in his late teens or twenties who received the YFV17D yellow fever vaccine. This chain uses TRBV4-2 with TRBJ2-7, with D uncertain. The starting material was PBMCs, obtained 15 days after the yellow fever booster vaccination. The CDR3 DNA reads TGTGCCAGCAGCCAAGAAATCTTGGGAAGCTACGAGCAGTACTTC. Its translation: CASSQEILGSYEQYF.